This T cell receptor beta chain was sequenced in a study of blood T cell repertoires in COVID-19 (dated by TCRdb to 2018 to 2021). In terms of the full investigation: The collaborator samples originated in the United States, Italy and Spain and spanned the acute and convalescent phases of COVID-19. The material from the prospective study consisted of cDNA or gDNA derived from T cells, B-cell-depleted T cells, or PBMCs. Subjects who had been exposed to COVID-19, were actively infected with it, or had recovered from it provided the deeply sampled blood TCRbeta repertoires that made up the dataset. A freely available public database, intended as a resource for researchers studying the immune response to SARS-CoV-2, is where the repertoires were released. The samples were drawn from two sources: the first 160 participants of the ongoing ImmuneRACE study, and 1,000 to 1,500 subjects contributed by 6 global collaborators. Nearly every sample came with metadata listing a de-identified subject ID, COVID-19 status, age in years and sex. Where available, HLA class I and class II types were obtained from metadata supplied by the sample provider rather than from assay-based typing. Paper-wide results and their limitations: Clinical and demographic metadata were provided uncurated, with the amount varying by source and participant.

Each collaborating institution followed its own protocols to collect whole blood in K2EDTA tubes. Collaborator samples were shipped for TCRbeta analysis as frozen whole blood, isolated PBMCs, or DNA extracted from either sample type. In regard to this clone: The specificity of this receptor is unknown. Base qualities are missing; no much larger clone stands one base away.

V sheds 2 bases and J sheds 0 bases, leaving 10 bases between their ends. From the cysteine up to the phenylalanine, the CDR3 has a length of 14 residues. The entry retains the CDR3 DNA only, 42 bases that are in frame from base 1. CDR1 and CDR2, per the germline V gene (reference sequence), are GTSNPN and SVGIG. TCRbeta CDR3 regions were amplified from genomic DNA using the immunoSEQ Assay, a bias-controlled multiplex PCR. Per the authors' processing: Nucleated cell counts per sample were estimated from amplification of reference gene primers within the assay. To quantify the absolute abundance of each unique TCRbeta CDR3 rearrangement, sequence reads were collapsed and filtered. For each sample, productive Simpson clonality was calculated as the square root of Simpson's diversity index across productive rearrangements. In TCRdb, the immuneACCESS table is reduced to in-frame sequences with V and J assigned. These tables do not hold every clone; where another copy was compared, an unresolved V gene accounts for under half, and the others remain unexplained. That table is the source of V, J and clone size, and D and trimming were worked out from the DNA. The table for this sample lists about 53,000 clones; roughly 90% of them were counted only once. Around 3.1% of the sample lies in the top ten.

Sequencing input: peripheral blood. The sequence joins TRBV30 to TRBJ1-1, with a weak D call of TRBD1 (6 bases match). The receptor's source is a human donor in a cohort sampled during active COVID-19. The CDR3 has the sequence CAWSWGGVNTEAFF. DNA sequence: TGTGCCTGGAGTTGGGGGGGCGTGAACACTGAAGCTTTCTTT.